The 22 T cell receptor beta chains listed next were all sequenced from one sample in a study of cytomegalovirus exposure and HLA in healthy donors. The PCR used 60 Vbeta and 13 Jbeta primers. Clones were sequenced by immunoSEQ multiplex PCR, and TCRdb holds only the in-frame ones, with some missing. The sample contains about 25,000 clones, more than 70% of which appear only once. The sample taken for sequencing was PBMCs. The receptors were sampled from a male donor in good health and CMV-seronegative.

The chain combines TRBV6-5 with TRBJ2-7; TRBD1 is a possible D gene (6 bases). Germline CDR1 MNHEY, CDR2 SVGAGI. This CDR3 region has 14 residues. V was clipped by 6 bases and J by 2 bases, with 14 bases between them. The CDR3 region has the DNA TGTGCCAGCAGCCCCGGGACACCCGCCTACGAGCAGTACTTC. Its protein product is CASSPGTPAYEQYF.

This sequence joins TRBV5-4 and TRBJ2-2; no clear D gene. The germline CDR1 and CDR2 sequences are SGHNT and YYREEE (reference sequence). Between the trimmed V and J ends, which lost 0 bases and 1 base, there was a span of 7 bases. CDR3 size: 15 residues. The CDR3 DNA sequence: TGTGCCAGCAGCTTGGGGCTGGTGAACACCGGGGAGCTGTTTTTT. This translates into CASSLGLVNTGELFF.

The rearrangement uses TRBV6-7 and TRBJ1-5; D remains unclear. TRBV6-7 is an ORF; its function is uncertain. V was pared by 1 base and J by 7 bases, with 14 bases between. There are 15 residues in the CDR3. CDR3 nucleotide sequence: TGTGCCAGCAGTTACTATGAGAGGGTACGGCAGCCCCAGCATTTT. Its protein product is CASSYYERVRQPQHF.

This chain connects TRBV6-5 to TRBJ1-2; D gene uncertain. V was trimmed by 2 bases and J by 5 bases, leaving 12 bases between them. CDR3 size: 14 residues. The germline V gene has CDR1 MNHEY and CDR2 SVGAGI. The CDR3 loop is CASSYRQPGYGYTF. DNA for the CDR3: TGTGCCAGCAGTTACCGCCAGCCGGGGTATGGCTACACCTTC.

The CDR3 loop is CAWSRDIGVTDTQYF. In nucleotides, the CDR3 is TGTGCCTGGAGCCGGGACATTGGCGTCACAGATACGCAGTATTTT. The chain employs TRBV30 and TRBJ2-3; D is possibly TRBD1 (6 bases). V gave up 3 bases and J gave up 2 bases, with 15 bases separating them. This CDR3 spans 15 amino acids. CDR1 and CDR2 (germline): GTSNPN, SVGIG (reference sequence).

The chain has TRBV6-5 and TRBJ2-1; TRBD2 aligns across 9 bases. This CDR3 has 14 amino acids. CDR1 is MNHEY and CDR2 is SVGAGI in the germline V gene. J lost 9 bases, V lost 6 bases, and 9 bases had no gene match. Here the CDR3 reads CASRPGLASSEQFF. CDR3 coding DNA: TGTGCCAGCAGACCGGGACTAGCCTCCAGTGAGCAGTTCTTC.

In this sample, this clone turned up a few times. The gene calls are TRBV5-6 and TRBJ2-7; TRBD2 aligns across 9 bases. This CDR3 spans 16 amino acids. Germline V gives CDR1 SGHDT, CDR2 YYEEEE. Unmatched junction bases numbered 9, after V lost 0 bases and J lost 5 bases. CDR3 sequence (DNA): TGTGCCAGCAGCTTGGGACGGCGGGAGGGCCGCCACGAGCAGTACTTC. Amino acids: CASSLGRREGRHEQYF.

The V call is TRBV30, the J call TRBJ1-2, with a tentative D call TRBD1 (5 bases). CDR1 and CDR2 (germline): GTSNPN, SVGIG (reference sequence). The CDR3 runs to 12 residues. The V end lost 1 base, the J end lost 4 bases, and 7 bases lay between the germline ends. CDR3 residues: CAWSDGAYGYTF. In nucleotides, the CDR3 is TGTGCCTGGAGTGATGGGGCCTATGGCTACACCTTC. The full variable domain, rest sourced from reference TRBV30 and TRBJ1-2, is SQTIHQWPATLVQPVGSPLSLECTVEGTSNPNLYWYRQAAGRGLQLLFYSVGIGQISSEVPQNLSASRPQDRQFILSSKKLLLSDSGFYLCAWSDGAYGYTFGSGTRLTVV.

This clone showed up just a few times. The CDR3 coding sequence is TGCGCCAGCAGCTCCCCGGGACAGCCCGAAGCTTTCTTT. Encoded protein: CASSSPGQPEAFF. The chain joins TRBV5-1 to TRBJ1-1; TRBD1 aligns across 7 bases. Germline V lookup: CDR1 SGHRS, CDR2 YFSETQ. The CDR3 has 13 amino acids. V trimming: 3 bases; J trimming: 8 bases; junction bases outside the gene matches: 7.

The CDR3 is CASSGLAGEAYEQYF. The CDR3 DNA follows: TGTGCCAGCAGCGGACTAGCGGGAGAAGCCTACGAGCAGTACTTC. V and J are TRBV27 and TRBJ2-5, with TRBD2 matching over 13 bases. The J call may be wrong; the DNA end is better matched by TRBJ2-7. Looked up from germline, CDR1 is MNHEY and CDR2 is SMNVEV (reference sequence). The CDR3 has 15 amino acids.

This clone was seen once. This sequence joins TRBV6-1 and TRBJ2-7; D may be TRBD1 (5 bases). Trimming removed 3 bases at V and 5 bases at J, with 14 bases between. The germline V gene encodes CDR1 MNHNS and CDR2 SASEGT. CDR3 length: 14 residues. The DNA of the CDR3 is TGTGCCAGCAGTGAGATTTCAGGGATCAACGAGCAGTACTTC. Translated: CASSEISGINEQYF.

The V and J genes are TRBV9 and TRBJ2-1, with D possibly TRBD1 on 7 matching bases. Germline values: CDR1 SGDLS, CDR2 YYNGEE. Trimming took off 0 bases at V and 4 bases at J, with 17 bases between the two ends. The CDR3 consists of 17 residues. This CDR3 reads CASSVEMLAGGYNEQFF. The CDR3 coding sequence is TGTGCCAGCAGCGTAGAAATGCTGGCAGGGGGGTACAATGAGCAGTTCTTC.

This rearrangement joins TRBV5-1 to TRBJ2-7; TRBD2 agrees at 8 bases. The CDR3 is 15 amino acids. The junction had 12 bases not matched to a gene; V was cut back by 4 bases and J by 6 bases. Germline assignment: CDR1 SGHRS and CDR2 YFSETQ. CDR3 bases: TGCGCCAGCAGCCTATTAGCGGGAACCCCCCTCGAGCAGTACTTC. Its translation: CASSLLAGTPLEQYF. Supplemented by reference TRBV5-1 and TRBJ2-7, the full variable domain reads KAGVTQTPRYLIKTRGQQVTLSCSPISGHRSVSWYQQTPGQGLQFLFEYFSETQRNKGNFPGRFSGRQFSNSRSEMNVSTLELGDSALYLCASSLLAGTPLEQYFGPGTRLTVT.

This chain uses TRBV19 with TRBJ2-6; D is perhaps TRBD1 (6 bases). Deletions cut 7 bases from V and 1 base from J, with 14 bases between. The germline gives CDR1 LNHDA, CDR2 SQIVND (reference sequence). The CDR3 has 16 amino acids. As DNA, the CDR3 is TGTGCCAGTACCCGGGCCGGACAGTCTGGGGCCAACGTCCTGACTTTC. Residues: CASTRAGQSGANVLTF.

This clone was observed a few times. The V and J genes are TRBV5-5 and TRBJ1-1; possible D gene TRBD1, 6 bases. The CDR3 spans 12 residues. The germline CDR1 and CDR2 sequences are SGHKS and YYEKEE (reference sequence). Deletions cut 4 bases from V and 11 bases from J, with 15 bases between. The CDR3 nucleotides read TGTGCCAGCAGCGCCCAGGGGATCGGCGCTTTCTTT. Amino acid sequence: CASSAQGIGAFF.

This chain joins TRBV5-6 and TRBJ1-3; D not resolved. This CDR3 contains 15 residues. Per germline, CDR1 SGHDT and CDR2 YYEEEE. Deletions cut 2 bases from V and 1 base from J, with 10 bases between. In nucleotides, the CDR3 is TGTGCCAGCAGCTTCGGGATTCAATCTGGAAACACCATATATTTT. It specifies CASSFGIQSGNTIYF.

The J gene is TRBJ2-2, the V gene TRBV18; possibly TRBD1 for D (6 bases). The germline V gene has CDR1 KGHSH and CDR2 LQKENI. This CDR3 contains 14 residues. V lost 3 bases, J lost 1 base, and 6 bases lay in between. As DNA, the CDR3 is TGTGCCAGCTCACCGGACAGGAACACCGGGGAGCTGTTTTTT. Translated: CASSPDRNTGELFF.

The rearrangement links TRBV10-3 to TRBJ2-7, with D uncertain. The CDR3 has 15 residues. The V gene lost 2 bases and the J gene lost 1 base, with 12 bases spanning the gap. The V gene's germline CDR1 is ENHRY and CDR2 SYGVKD. The CDR3 nucleotides read TGTGCCATCAGTGAGCCCCCAGGCTCGTCCTACGAGCAGTACTTC. Translating it yields CAISEPPGSSYEQYF.

V gene TRBV9 combines with J gene TRBJ2-5, with 13 bases matching TRBD2. The germline gives CDR1 SGDLS, CDR2 YYNGEE. J lost 0 bases, V lost 4 bases, and 12 bases had no gene match. The CDR3 covers 19 residues. The CDR3 nucleotides are TGTGCCAGCAGCCCCATCGGACTAGCGGGGGACCTGTACCAAGAGACCCAGTACTTC. Encoded protein: CASSPIGLAGDLYQETQYF. Complete variable domain (other parts from reference TRBV9 and TRBJ2-5): DSGVTQTPKHLITATGQRVTLRCSPRSGDLSVYWYQQSLDQGLQFLIQYYNGEERAKGNILERFSAQQFPDLHSELNLSSLELGDSALYFCASSPIGLAGDLYQETQYFGPGTRLLVL.

The rearrangement links TRBV7-9 to TRBJ2-1, with D maybe TRBD2 (7 bases). Germline V lookup: CDR1 SEHNR, CDR2 FQNEAQ (reference sequence). Trimming pared 1 base from V and 15 bases from J, leaving 13 bases between. The CDR3 contains 12 residues. Here the CDR3 reads CASSLGGGAGFF. In DNA, the CDR3 is TGTGCCAGCAGCTTAGGTGGGGGGGCGGGGTTCTTC.

The rearrangement uses TRBV7-2 and TRBJ1-4, with 7 bases identical to TRBD1. V shed 2 bases, J shed 8 bases, and the junction held 5 bases outside the gene matches. Looked up from germline, CDR1 is SGHTA and CDR2 is FQGNSA. The CDR3 is made up of 14 amino acids. The CDR3 DNA sequence: TGTGCCAGCAGCTTAAGACAGGGCGGGGAAAAACTGTTTTTT. Residues: CASSLRQGGEKLFF. Full variable domain (remainder filled in from reference TRBV7-2 and TRBJ1-4): GAGVSQSPSNKVTEKGKDVELRCDPISGHTALYWYRQSLGQGLEFLIYFQGNSAPDKSGLPSDRFSAERTGGSVSTLTIQRTQQEDSAVYLCASSLRQGGEKLFFGSGTQLSVL.

This clone showed up just a few times. This chain connects TRBV6-6 to TRBJ2-7; no clear D gene. V lost 6 bases and J 5 bases, leaving 11 bases between the germline ends. This CDR3 is 12 amino acids long. Germline-derived CDR1 and CDR2 are MNHNY and SVGAGI (reference sequence). The CDR3: CASRTARHEQYF. CDR3 nucleotides: TGTGCCAGCAGAACCGCCAGGCACGAGCAGTACTTC.